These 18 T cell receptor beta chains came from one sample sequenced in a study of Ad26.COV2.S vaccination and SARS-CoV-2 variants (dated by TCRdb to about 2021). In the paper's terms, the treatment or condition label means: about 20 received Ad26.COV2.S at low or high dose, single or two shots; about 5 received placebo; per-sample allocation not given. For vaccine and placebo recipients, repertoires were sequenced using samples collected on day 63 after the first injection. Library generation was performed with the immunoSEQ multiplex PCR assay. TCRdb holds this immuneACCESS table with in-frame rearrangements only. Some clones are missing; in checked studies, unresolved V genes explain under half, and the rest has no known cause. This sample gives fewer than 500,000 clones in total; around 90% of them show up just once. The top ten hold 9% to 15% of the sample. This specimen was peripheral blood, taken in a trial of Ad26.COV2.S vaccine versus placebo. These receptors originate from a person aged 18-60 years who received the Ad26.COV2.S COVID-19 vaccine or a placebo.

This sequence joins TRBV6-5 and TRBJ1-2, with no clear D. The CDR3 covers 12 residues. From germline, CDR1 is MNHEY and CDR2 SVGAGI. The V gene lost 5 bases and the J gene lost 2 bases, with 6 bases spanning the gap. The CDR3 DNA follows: TGTGCCAGCAGTACGACCAACTATGGCTACACCTTC. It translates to CASSTTNYGYTF.

In DNA form, the CDR3 reads TGTGCCAGCAGCGCAAGCGGGACCCTCACAGATACGCAGTATTTT. This translates into CASSASGTLTDTQYF. The chain uses TRBV9 and TRBJ2-3; 7 bases are a match to TRBD2. V trimming: 3 bases; J trimming: 2 bases; junction bases outside the gene matches: 6. This CDR3 region has 15 residues. From germline, CDR1 is SGDLS and CDR2 YYNGEE.

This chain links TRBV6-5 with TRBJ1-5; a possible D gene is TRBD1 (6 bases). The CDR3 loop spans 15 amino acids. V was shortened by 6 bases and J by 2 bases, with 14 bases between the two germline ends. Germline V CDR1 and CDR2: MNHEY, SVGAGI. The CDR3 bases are TGTGCCAGCAGACTACAGGGCCTTGGCAATCAGCCCCAGCATTTT. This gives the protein CASRLQGLGNQPQHF.

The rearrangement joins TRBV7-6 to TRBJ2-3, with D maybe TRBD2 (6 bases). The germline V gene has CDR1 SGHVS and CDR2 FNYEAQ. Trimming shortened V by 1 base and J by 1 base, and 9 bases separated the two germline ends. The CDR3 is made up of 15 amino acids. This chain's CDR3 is CASSLEGTRTDTQYF. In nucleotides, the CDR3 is TGTGCCAGCAGCTTAGAAGGGACTCGCACAGATACGCAGTATTTT.

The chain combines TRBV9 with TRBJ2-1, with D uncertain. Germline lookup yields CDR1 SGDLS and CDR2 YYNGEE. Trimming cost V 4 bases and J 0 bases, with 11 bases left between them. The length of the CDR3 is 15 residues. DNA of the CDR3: TGTGCCAGCAGCCCCTCATCGAGCTCCTACAATGAGCAGTTCTTC. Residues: CASSPSSSSYNEQFF.

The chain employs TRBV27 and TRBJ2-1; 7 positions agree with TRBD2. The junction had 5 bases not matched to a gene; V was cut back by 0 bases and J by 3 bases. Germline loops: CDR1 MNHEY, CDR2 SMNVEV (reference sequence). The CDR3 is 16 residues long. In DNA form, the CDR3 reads TGTGCCAGCAGTTTATCGGCTAGCGGAAACTACAATGAGCAGTTCTTC. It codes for CASSLSASGNYNEQFF.

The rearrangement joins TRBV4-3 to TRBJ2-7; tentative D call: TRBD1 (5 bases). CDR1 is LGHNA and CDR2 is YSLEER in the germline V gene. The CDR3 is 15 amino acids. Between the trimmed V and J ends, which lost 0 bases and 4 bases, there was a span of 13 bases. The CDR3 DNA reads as TGCGCCAGCAGCCAAGATTCGTCCAGGGTATACGAGCAGTACTTC. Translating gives CASSQDSSRVYEQYF.

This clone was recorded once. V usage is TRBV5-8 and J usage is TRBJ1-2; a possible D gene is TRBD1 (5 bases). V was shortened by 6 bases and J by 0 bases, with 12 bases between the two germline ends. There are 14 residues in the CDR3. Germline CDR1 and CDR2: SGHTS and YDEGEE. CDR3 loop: CASKPPGANYGYTF. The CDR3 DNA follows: TGTGCCAGCAAACCTCCGGGGGCTAACTATGGCTACACCTTC.

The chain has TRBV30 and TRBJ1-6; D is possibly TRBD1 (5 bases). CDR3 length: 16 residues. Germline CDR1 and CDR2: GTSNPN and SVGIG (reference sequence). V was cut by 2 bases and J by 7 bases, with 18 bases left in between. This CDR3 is CAWSIRTGGRNSPLHF. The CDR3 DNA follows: TGTGCCTGGAGTATCCGGACCGGGGGTAGGAATTCACCCCTCCACTTT. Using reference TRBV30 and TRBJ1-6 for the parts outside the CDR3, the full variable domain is SQTIHQWPATLVQPVGSPLSLECTVEGTSNPNLYWYRQAAGRGLQLLFYSVGIGQISSEVPQNLSASRPQDRQFILSSKKLLLSDSGFYLCAWSIRTGGRNSPLHFGNGTRLTVT.

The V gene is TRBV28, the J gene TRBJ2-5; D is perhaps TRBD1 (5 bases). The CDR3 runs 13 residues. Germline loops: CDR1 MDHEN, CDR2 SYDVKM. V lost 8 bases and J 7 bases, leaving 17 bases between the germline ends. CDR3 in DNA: TGTGCCAGCCACCGTGGCAGGGAAGGGACCCAGTACTTC. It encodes CASHRGREGTQYF.

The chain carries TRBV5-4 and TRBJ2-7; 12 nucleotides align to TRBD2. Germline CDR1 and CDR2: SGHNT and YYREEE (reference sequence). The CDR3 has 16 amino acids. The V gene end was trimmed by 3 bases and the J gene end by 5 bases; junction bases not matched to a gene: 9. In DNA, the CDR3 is TGTGCCAGCAGCTCTACTAGCGGGAGGTTGATCAACGAGCAGTACTTC. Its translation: CASSSTSGRLINEQYF.

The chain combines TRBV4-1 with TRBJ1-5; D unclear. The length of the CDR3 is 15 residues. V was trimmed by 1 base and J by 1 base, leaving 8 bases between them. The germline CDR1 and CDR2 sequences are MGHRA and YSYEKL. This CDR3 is CASSQASASNQPQHF. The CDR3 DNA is TGCGCCAGCAGCCAAGCGTCAGCAAGCAATCAGCCCCAGCATTTT.

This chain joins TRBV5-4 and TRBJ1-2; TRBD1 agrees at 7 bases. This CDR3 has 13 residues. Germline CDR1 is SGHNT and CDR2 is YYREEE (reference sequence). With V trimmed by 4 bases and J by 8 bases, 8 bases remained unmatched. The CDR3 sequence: CASSPDRERGYTF. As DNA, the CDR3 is TGTGCCAGCAGCCCAGACAGGGAGCGCGGCTACACCTTC.

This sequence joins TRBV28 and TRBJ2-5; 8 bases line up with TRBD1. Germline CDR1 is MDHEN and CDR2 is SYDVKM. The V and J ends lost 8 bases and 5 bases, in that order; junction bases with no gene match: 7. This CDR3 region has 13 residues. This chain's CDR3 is CASARTGRETQYF. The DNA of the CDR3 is TGTGCCAGCGCGAGGACAGGGCGCGAGACCCAGTACTTC.

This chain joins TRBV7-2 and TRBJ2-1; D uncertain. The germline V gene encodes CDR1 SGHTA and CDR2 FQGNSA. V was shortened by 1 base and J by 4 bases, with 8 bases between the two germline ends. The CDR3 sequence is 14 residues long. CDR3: CASSLGPGYNEQFF. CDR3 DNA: TGTGCCAGCAGCTTAGGCCCGGGTTACAATGAGCAGTTCTTC.

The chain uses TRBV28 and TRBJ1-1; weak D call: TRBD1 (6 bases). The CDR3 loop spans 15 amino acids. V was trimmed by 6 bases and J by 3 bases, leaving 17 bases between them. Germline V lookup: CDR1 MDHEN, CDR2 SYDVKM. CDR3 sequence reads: CASRPLGGEHTEAFF. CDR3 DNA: TGTGCCAGCAGGCCCTTGGGGGGCGAGCACACTGAAGCTTTCTTT.

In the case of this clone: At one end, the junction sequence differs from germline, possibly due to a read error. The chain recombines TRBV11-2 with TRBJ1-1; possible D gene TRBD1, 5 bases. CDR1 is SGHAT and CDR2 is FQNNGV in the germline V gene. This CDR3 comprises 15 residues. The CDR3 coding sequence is TGTGCCAGCAGCTTAGTGGCGGGGACGGGCGCTGAGGCTTTCTTT. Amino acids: CASSLVAGTGAEAFF.

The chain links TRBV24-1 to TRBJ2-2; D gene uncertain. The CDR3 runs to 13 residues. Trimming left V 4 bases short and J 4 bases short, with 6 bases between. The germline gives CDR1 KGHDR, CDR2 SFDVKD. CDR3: CATSEAGTGELFF. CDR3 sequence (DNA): TGTGCCACCAGTGAGGCCGGCACCGGGGAGCTGTTTTTT.